Listed below are T cell receptor beta chains from one sample, sequenced in a study of neurological immune-mediated disorders. Each CDR3 protein gets one entry after TCRdb re-called the 5' RACE reads with MiXCR. The table includes tens of thousands of distinct CDR3 sequences, 5.2% detected once. The sequenced material came from PBMCs. The receptor set was obtained from a young man with multiple sclerosis. Each CDR3 is given with its conserved first and last residue. D genes are given only for firm matches. Where a row states a size, it is once, few, many or the class of an expanded clone; other rows omit it.

clone_size	v_call	d_call	j_call	cdr3_nt	cdr3_aa
NA	TRBV29-1	TRBD2	TRBJ2-1	TGCAGCGTTGATGTACTAGCGCCCGGAAGGGGTGAGCAGTTCTTC	CSVDVLAPGRGEQFF
many	TRBV20-1	NA	TRBJ1-4	TGCAGTGCGGGGGGTGGGCGGATCGGCGAAAAACTGTTTTTT	CSAGGGRIGEKLFF
many	TRBV5-1	TRBD1	TRBJ1-1	TGCGCCAGCAGCTTGGCCTTCGACAGGGGGGACACTGAAGCTTTCTTT	CASSLAFDRGDTEAFF
many	TRBV24-1	NA	TRBJ2-6	TGTGCCACCAGTGATTCCTTGGACCTCTCTGGGGCCAACGTCCTGACTTTC	CATSDSLDLSGANVLTF
NA	TRBV10-2	NA	TRBJ1-5	TGCGCCAGCGGAGCGGAGCCTTATCAGCCCCAGAATTTT	CASGAEPYQPQNF
many	TRBV27	TRBD1	TRBJ2-1	TGTGCCAGCAGCGGACAGGGCCACAATGAGCAGTTCTTC	CASSGQGHNEQFF
many	TRBV7-2	TRBD1	TRBJ1-2	TGTGCCAGCAGCCCAGGGACAGGGGGTGTTTATGGCTACACCTTC	CASSPGTGGVYGYTF
NA	TRBV25-1	TRBD1	TRBJ2-7	TGTGCCACAACCACGAGCAGGACAGGGGCCTACGAGCAGTACTTC	CATTTSRTGAYEQYF
many	TRBV7-6	TRBD2	TRBJ2-2	TGTGCCAGCAGCTTAGAACTAGCGGGAGGGGCCACCGGGGAGCTGTTTTTT	CASSLELAGGATGELFF
many	TRBV20-1	TRBD2	TRBJ2-7	TGCAGTGCTTACCGGGAGGGGGAGCAGTACTTC	CSAYREGEQYF
many	TRBV4-2	TRBD2	TRBJ2-3	TGTGCCAGCAAGGAAAGCGGGAGGCCAGATACGCAGTATTTT	CASKESGRPDTQYF
many	TRBV20-1	NA	TRBJ1-1	TGCAGTGCTAGAGATTCCGAGGGCGGACACTACCAGAACACTGAAGCTTTCTTT	CSARDSEGGHYQNTEAFF
NA	TRBV6-2/TRBV6-3	TRBD2	TRBJ2-3	TGTGCCAGCAGCCCTGCTAGCGGGAGGTTGTCAGATACGCAGTATTTT	CASSPASGRLSDTQYF
NA	TRBV6-2/TRBV6-3	TRBD1	TRBJ2-7	TGTGCCAGCAGTACCGGGACAGGGGGAACCTACGAGCAGTACTTC	CASSTGTGGTYEQYF
many	TRBV29-1	NA	TRBJ2-3	TGCAGCGTTGAGGGCCACATCCGGGCAGATACGCAGTATTTT	CSVEGHIRADTQYF
many	TRBV29-1	TRBD1	TRBJ2-7	TGCAGCGTTGGACAGGGGGCCACCCTGTACGAGCAGTACTTC	CSVGQGATLYEQYF
many	TRBV7-8	TRBD1	TRBJ1-2	TGTGCCAGCAGCCTCGGGACAGATAACTATGGCTACACCTTC	CASSLGTDNYGYTF
many	TRBV3-1	NA	TRBJ2-1	TGTGCCAGCAAACCGGGACTCTCGTACAATGAGCAGTTCTTC	CASKPGLSYNEQFF
NA	TRBV18	NA	TRBJ1-6	TGTGCCAGCTCACCAGGTGGTCTTCAAAGGCCCTATAATTCACCCCTCAACTTT	CASSPGGLQRPYNSPLNF
many	TRBV5-1	NA	TRBJ1-2	TGCGCCAGCAGCTTGGGACAACTAGGGGACTATGGCTACACCTTC	CASSLGQLGDYGYTF
many	TRBV20-1	NA	TRBJ2-3	TGCAGTGCTAGAGAGTCTAGACAGGATACGCAGTATTTT	CSARESRQDTQYF
many	TRBV6-6	NA	TRBJ1-6	TGTGCCAGCAGTTACTCGAGCAGGGCGACTTCACCCCTCCACTTT	CASSYSSRATSPLHF
few	TRBV6-5	NA	TRBJ1-1	TGTGCCAGCAGTTACTCAGGAGTAGGGCCTGAAGCTTTCTTT	CASSYSGVGPEAFF
many	TRBV5-1	NA	TRBJ1-3	TGCGCCAGCAGCTTGAACGGGGCGAGGGGAAACACCATATATTTT	CASSLNGARGNTIYF
many	TRBV3-1	NA	TRBJ1-4	TGTGCCAGCAGCCTCAGTGAAAAACTGTTTTTT	CASSLSEKLFF